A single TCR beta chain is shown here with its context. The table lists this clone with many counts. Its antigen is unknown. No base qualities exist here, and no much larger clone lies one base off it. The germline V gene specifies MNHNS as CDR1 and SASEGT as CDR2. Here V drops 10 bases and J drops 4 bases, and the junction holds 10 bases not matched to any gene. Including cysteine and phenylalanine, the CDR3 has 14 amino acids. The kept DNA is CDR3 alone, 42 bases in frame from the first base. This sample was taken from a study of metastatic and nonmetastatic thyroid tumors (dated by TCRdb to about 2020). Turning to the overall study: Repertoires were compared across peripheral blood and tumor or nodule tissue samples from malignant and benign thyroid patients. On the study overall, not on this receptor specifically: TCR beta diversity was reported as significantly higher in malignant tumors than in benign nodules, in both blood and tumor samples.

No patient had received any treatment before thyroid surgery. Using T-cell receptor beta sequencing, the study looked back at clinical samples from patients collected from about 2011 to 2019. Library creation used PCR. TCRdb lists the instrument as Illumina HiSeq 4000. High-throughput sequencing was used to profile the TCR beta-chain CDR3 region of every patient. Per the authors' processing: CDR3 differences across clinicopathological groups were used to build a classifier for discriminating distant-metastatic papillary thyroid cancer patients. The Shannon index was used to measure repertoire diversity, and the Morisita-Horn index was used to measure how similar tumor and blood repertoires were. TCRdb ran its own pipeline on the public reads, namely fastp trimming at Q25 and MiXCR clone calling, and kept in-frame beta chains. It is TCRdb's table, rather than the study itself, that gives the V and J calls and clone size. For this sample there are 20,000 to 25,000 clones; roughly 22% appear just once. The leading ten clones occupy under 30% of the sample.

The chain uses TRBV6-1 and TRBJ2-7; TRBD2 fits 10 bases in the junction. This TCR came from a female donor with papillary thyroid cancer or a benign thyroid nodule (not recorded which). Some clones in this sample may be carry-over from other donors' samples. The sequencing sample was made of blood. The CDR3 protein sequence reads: CATPSSGRFYEQYF. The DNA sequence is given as TGTGCCACCCCCTCTAGCGGGAGATTTTACGAGCAGTACTTC.